A single sample gave rise to the 2 T cell receptor beta chains below, sequenced in a study of T cells in Graves' hyperthyroidism and ophthalmopathy. Using RNA transcripts as the source, TCR beta CDR3 regions were amplified. The TCR CDR3 was amplified in a first-round RT-PCR using the HTBI primer set. TCRdb re-called the multiplex PCR reads with MiXCR, one entry per CDR3 protein. This sample has hundreds of thousands of distinct CDR3 sequences; roughly 14% occur once, and the top ten carry 3.5% to 4.5%. Sequencing was performed on blood. These receptors all come from a woman between 35 and 50 years old with Graves' ophthalmopathy.

Many counts were recorded for this clonotype. DNA for the CDR3: TGTGCCAGCAGGGGGTTCTCCGCGGGAGGCCCCGAGCAGTACTTC. Translating gives CASRGFSAGGPEQYF. The chain has TRBV2 and TRBJ2-7; 8 positions agree with TRBD2. J gave up 6 bases and V 6 bases, and 13 bases lay outside the gene matches. CDR1 is SNHLY and CDR2 is FYNNEI in the germline V gene. CDR3 length: 15 residues.

Many counts were recorded for this clonotype. The chain links TRBV12-3 or TRBV12-4 to TRBJ2-7; D may correspond to TRBD1 or TRBD2 (5 bases each). CDR3 length: 15 residues. V gave up 3 bases and J gave up 2 bases, with 14 bases separating them. CDR3 protein: CASSLIRDGTYEQYF. The CDR3 region has the DNA TGTGCCAGCAGTTTGATACGGGACGGAACCTACGAGCAGTACTTC.